These T cell receptor beta chains were read from a single sample in a study of blood T cell repertoires in COVID-19. TCRdb keeps only in-frame clones here, not all; method: immunoSEQ multiplex PCR. The data hold about 72,000 clones, with 82% observed a single time. Source material: peripheral blood. These TCRs come from a man between 60 and 75 years old with acute or convalescent COVID-19. The CDR3 runs from the conserved cysteine through the conserved F or W. The D gene is left open where the match is weak. Part of the rows lack a size; the others show once, few, many or a class for expanded clones.

clone size,D gene,J gene,V gene,CDR3 DNA,CDR3 protein
.,.,TRBJ2-6,TRBV18,TGTGCCAGCTCACCACCCGTTTCTGGGGCCAACGTCCTGACTTTC,CASSPPVSGANVLTF
.,.,TRBJ1-1,TRBV9,TGTGCCAGCAGCGTAGATGGAGGAGCGGAAACTGAAGCTTTCTTT,CASSVDGGAETEAFF
.,.,TRBJ1-5,TRBV6-1,TGTGCCAGCAGTGAAGACTGGCCCCAGCATTTT,CASSEDWPQHF
.,TRBD1,TRBJ1-6,TRBV10-3,TGTGCCATCAGTGCTGGCAGGGGGCACAATTCACCCCTCCACTTT,CAISAGRGHNSPLHF
.,.,TRBJ1-2,TRBV5-5,TGTGCCAGCAGCGAGGAGTTGGCACCCGGCTACACCTTC,CASSEELAPGYTF
.,.,TRBJ1-5,TRBV7-8,TGTGCCAGCAGCGCCTCCGGGACCGGGGGAAGCAATCAGCCCCAGCATTTT,CASSASGTGGSNQPQHF
.,.,TRBJ1-1,TRBV6-5,TGTGCCAGCAGCCAGAGGTCCGGAGGCACTGAAGCTTTCTTT,CASSQRSGGTEAFF
.,.,TRBJ1-4,TRBV15,TGTGCCACCAGCACCTACAGGGCCGATCAGGAAAAACTGTTTTTT,CATSTYRADQEKLFF
.,.,TRBJ1-1,TRBV19,TGTGCCAGTAGTATCACAGGGAACACTGAAGCTTTCTTT,CASSITGNTEAFF
.,TRBD2,TRBJ2-5,TRBV30,TGTGCCTGGGGGACTAGCGGGGAAGAGACCCAGTACTTC,CAWGTSGEETQYF
few,TRBD1,TRBJ1-6,TRBV5-4,TGTGCCAGCAGTCCTGGACAGGGAGGCTCACCCCTCCACTTT,CASSPGQGGSPLHF
.,TRBD1,TRBJ1-3,TRBV11-2,TGTGCCAGCAGCCGGAGGACAGGGCCGGTCTCTGGAAACACCATATATTTT,CASSRRTGPVSGNTIYF
.,TRBD2,TRBJ2-1,TRBV5-4,TGTGCCAGCAGCTTGGAAGCGGGGGGATTGAATGAGCAGTTCTTC,CASSLEAGGLNEQFF
.,TRBD2,TRBJ2-1,TRBV2,TGTGCCAGCAGTGTCCTCGCTAGCGGGGAGCAGTTCTTC,CASSVLASGEQFF
once,.,TRBJ2-1,TRBV29-1,TGCAGCGTTGAGGGGAGCTCCTACAATGAGCAGTTCTTC,CSVEGSSYNEQFF
few,TRBD1,TRBJ1-2,TRBV6-2/TRBV6-3,TGTGCCAGCAGTTACTCCAGGACAGGGGGTTCCTATGGCTACACCTTC,CASSYSRTGGSYGYTF
once,.,TRBJ2-5,TRBV7-7,TGTGCCAGCAGCTTAGACGGAGTCAGAGAGACCCAGTACTTC,CASSLDGVRETQYF
.,TRBD1,TRBJ2-7,TRBV7-2,TGTGCCAGCAGCTTAGACGGGACAGGGCGGTACGAGCAGTACTTC,CASSLDGTGRYEQYF
few,.,TRBJ1-1,TRBV5-1,TGCGCCAGCAGCCCTGAGGGGGGGAGGAACACTGAAGCTTTCTTT,CASSPEGGRNTEAFF
.,.,TRBJ1-1,TRBV5-1,TGCGCCAGCATGCGGGGCTCGGGCGAGGCTGAAGCTTTCTTT,CASMRGSGEAEAFF
.,TRBD1,TRBJ2-6,TRBV5-1,TGCGCCAGCAGCTCCTGGGGGACAGGGGTCAGCTCTGGGGCCAACGTCCTGACTTTC,CASSSWGTGVSSGANVLTF
.,.,TRBJ1-5,TRBV6-6,TGTGCCAGCAGTTACGACAGGAGCAATCAGCCCCAGCATTTT,CASSYDRSNQPQHF
.,.,TRBJ2-3,TRBV21-1,TGTGCCAGCAGCACAAAGACTGGAAGAAGAAAAAAACCAGCAGATACGCAGTATTTT,CASSTKTGRRKKPADTQYF
few,.,TRBJ1-5,TRBV20-1,TGCAGTGCGAGTCAGAACAATCAGCCCCAGCATTTT,CSASQNNQPQHF
.,.,TRBJ1-1,TRBV9,TGTGCCAGCAGCGTAGGGTCAGCAGGGAACACTGAAGCTTTCTTT,CASSVGSAGNTEAFF
.,TRBD2,TRBJ2-2,TRBV3-1/TRBV3-2,TGTGCCAGCAGCCAACGGAGTAGCGGGGGGCCCGGGGAGCTGTTTTTT,CASSQRSSGGPGELFF
.,.,TRBJ1-1,TRBV19,TGTGCCAGTAGTATCAGGTTGAACACTGAAGCTTTCTTT,CASSIRLNTEAFF
few,.,TRBJ1-2,TRBV4-3,TGCGCCAGCAGCCAAGATTTCCAGGCCCAGCGGGGCTACACCTTC,CASSQDFQAQRGYTF
few,.,TRBJ1-5,TRBV19,TGTGCCAGTAGTTTTTCCGGGGGTAGTATTCAGCCCCAGCATTTT,CASSFSGGSIQPQHF
.,TRBD1,TRBJ1-2,TRBV5-6,TGTGCCAGCAGCTTGGTTGAGCGGACAGGGCGTTATGGCTACACCTTC,CASSLVERTGRYGYTF
.,.,TRBJ2-5,TRBV2,TGTGCCAGCACCGGACAGCAAGAGACCCAGTACTTC,CASTGQQETQYF
few,.,TRBJ2-6,TRBV27,TGTGCCAGCAGAGCTCGGGGGACCGGGGCCAACGTCCTGACTTTC,CASRARGTGANVLTF
few,.,TRBJ1-3,TRBV9,TGTGCCAGCAGCCCGAGACCGGGACAAGGAAACACCATATATTTT,CASSPRPGQGNTIYF
.,.,TRBJ2-3,TRBV6-2/TRBV6-3,TGTGCCAGCAGTTACATGGGGCCAGATACGCAGTATTTT,CASSYMGPDTQYF
.,.,TRBJ1-4,TRBV19,TGTGCCAGTAGTATAGAGGCAGGGGATGAAAAACTGTTTTTT,CASSIEAGDEKLFF
.,TRBD1,TRBJ1-1,TRBV19,TGTGCCAGTGCGAACAGGGGGCAACGTACTGAAGCTTTCTTT,CASANRGQRTEAFF
.,.,TRBJ2-2,TRBV30,TGTGCCTGGAGTCTAGAGACGGCCGGGGAGCTGTTTTTT,CAWSLETAGELFF
.,TRBD1,TRBJ2-3,TRBV6-6,TGTGCCAGCAGTTCGGGGGACAGGGTTATCACAGATACGCAGTATTTT,CASSSGDRVITDTQYF
.,.,TRBJ2-3,TRBV19,TGTGCCAGTAGTAGAGGGCGTGTGTCACCCACAGATACGCAGTATTTT,CASSRGRVSPTDTQYF
.,TRBD1,TRBJ1-6,TRBV5-1,TGCGCCAGCACCCCTGGACAGGGAGGACGGTCACCCCTCCACTTT,CASTPGQGGRSPLHF
.,.,TRBJ1-2,TRBV13,TGTGCCAGCAGCTCCAGGGTCATCAATGGCTACACCTTC,CASSSRVINGYTF
.,.,TRBJ2-1,TRBV12-3/TRBV12-4,TGTGCCAGCAGTTTAGTGACAGGTAATGAGCAGTTCTTC,CASSLVTGNEQFF
.,TRBD1,TRBJ1-6,TRBV6-2/TRBV6-3,TGTGCCAGCAGTTTAATGACAGGGGAAAATTCACCCCTCCACTTT,CASSLMTGENSPLHF
.,TRBD1,TRBJ1-2,TRBV6-5,TGTGCCAGCAGTTACAGGACAGGGCTTAACTATGGCTACACCTTC,CASSYRTGLNYGYTF
.,.,TRBJ2-6,TRBV5-1,TGCGCCAGCGCAAAAGGGGATTCTGGGGCCAACGTCCTGACTTTC,CASAKGDSGANVLTF
.,.,TRBJ1-6,TRBV5-4,TGTGCCAGCAGCTTGGAACGGGGAGGTAATTCACCCCTCCACTTT,CASSLERGGNSPLHF
.,TRBD2,TRBJ2-3,TRBV7-6,TGTGCCAGCAGCTTAGAGGCTAGCGGGGGGACAGATACGCAGTATTTT,CASSLEASGGTDTQYF